These T cell receptor beta chains were read from a single sample in a study of cytomegalovirus exposure and HLA in healthy donors. Here immunoSEQ multiplex PCR was the method, and the copy in TCRdb shows in-frame clones only, minus some. The sample carries under 200,000 clones, more than 75% recorded once. The sample comprised PBMCs. These receptors all stem from a woman aged 30 to 39 in good health and CMV-seropositive. Both conserved end residues are part of each CDR3. D genes are given only for firm matches. Where a row states a size, it is once, few, many or the class of an expanded clone; other rows omit it.

J gene | V gene | D gene | clone size | CDR3 protein | CDR3 DNA
TRBJ1-1 | TRBV28 | - | - | CASSLWQGSGTEAFF | TGTGCCAGCAGTTTATGGCAGGGCTCGGGCACTGAAGCTTTCTTT
TRBJ2-2 | TRBV6-1 | TRBD1 | - | CASRITGVAGGELFF | TGTGCCAGCAGAATTACAGGGGTCGCGGGCGGGGAGCTGTTTTTT
TRBJ2-7 | TRBV27 | TRBD1 | - | CASSPRGQGLYEQYF | TGTGCCAGCAGCCCCAGGGGACAGGGCCTCTACGAGCAGTACTTC
TRBJ2-7 | TRBV7-8 | TRBD2 | few | CASSKTSGTYEQYF | TGTGCCAGCAGCAAGACTAGCGGGACCTACGAGCAGTACTTC
TRBJ2-3 | TRBV9 | - | - | CASSERSTDTQYF | TGTGCCAGCAGCGAGCGGAGCACAGATACGCAGTATTTT
TRBJ2-5 | TRBV4-1 | - | - | CASSQVGFAETQYF | TGCGCCAGCAGCCAAGTCGGTTTCGCAGAGACCCAGTACTTC
TRBJ2-5 | TRBV6-6 | - | - | CASSYRGWETQYF | TGTGCCAGCAGTTACAGGGGCTGGGAGACCCAGTACTTC
TRBJ1-4 | TRBV18 | - | - | CASSPKLEANEKLFF | TGTGCCAGCTCACCAAAACTGGAGGCTAATGAAAAACTGTTTTTT
TRBJ1-1 | TRBV7-9 | - | once | CASSYLRSDTEAFF | TGTGCCAGCAGCTACTTGAGGTCGGACACTGAAGCTTTCTTT
TRBJ2-3 | TRBV6-5 | TRBD2 | - | CASRLADTDTQYF | TGTGCCAGCAGACTAGCGGACACAGATACGCAGTATTTT
TRBJ2-1 | TRBV11-3 | TRBD2 | - | CASSFSGRAAGYNEQFF | TGTGCCAGCAGCTTTAGCGGGAGGGCCGCGGGATACAATGAGCAGTTCTTC
TRBJ1-5 | TRBV5-1 | - | - | CASSLGMGGQPQHF | TGCGCCAGCAGCTTGGGCATGGGGGGGCAGCCCCAGCATTTT
TRBJ2-7 | TRBV4-2 | - | - | CASSQGYGGYYEQYF | TGTGCCAGCAGCCAAGGGTACGGGGGATATTACGAGCAGTACTTC
TRBJ1-2 | TRBV19 | TRBD1 | few | CATMETGQGRYYTF | TGTGCCACCATGGAAACCGGACAGGGAAGATACTACACCTTC
TRBJ1-1 | TRBV7-6 | TRBD1 | - | CASSFGGRQGVTEAFF | TGTGCCAGCAGCTTCGGGGGTCGACAGGGAGTGACTGAAGCTTTCTTT
TRBJ2-6 | TRBV27 | TRBD1 | - | CASRSGQGLNSGANVLTF | TGTGCCAGCAGATCGGGACAGGGACTCAACTCTGGGGCCAACGTCCTGACTTTC
TRBJ2-5 | TRBV30 | TRBD2 | - | CASSSGLETQYF | TGTGCCTCCTCTAGCGGTCTCGAGACCCAGTACTTC
TRBJ1-1 | TRBV30 | - | - | CAWRPTGVEVVAFF | TGTGCCTGGAGACCGACAGGAGTTGAGGTCGTAGCTTTCTTT
TRBJ1-3 | TRBV7-2 | - | - | CASSHMWGDSGNTIYF | TGTGCCAGCAGCCACATGTGGGGCGACTCTGGAAACACCATATATTTT
TRBJ2-1 | TRBV30 | - | - | CAQRSMDEQFF | TGTGCCCAACGGAGTATGGATGAGCAGTTCTTC
TRBJ1-1 | TRBV18 | - | - | CASSPPTDYTEAFF | TGTGCCAGCTCACCACCGACAGACTACACTGAAGCTTTCTTT
TRBJ2-3 | TRBV28 | - | - | CASSFERVTDTQYF | TGTGCCAGCAGTTTCGAGAGAGTCACAGATACGCAGTATTTT
TRBJ1-4 | TRBV28 | - | - | CASSLLEKLFF | TGTGCCAGCAGTTTATTAGAAAAACTGTTTTTT
TRBJ1-1 | TRBV5-1 | TRBD1 | - | CASSSGTGWTEAFF | TGCGCCAGCAGCTCCGGGACAGGTTGGACTGAAGCTTTCTTT
TRBJ1-5 | TRBV19 | - | - | CASSIPYSNQPQHF | TGTGCCAGTAGTATCCCCTATAGCAATCAGCCCCAGCATTTT
TRBJ1-5 | TRBV9 | TRBD1 | - | CASSDGTGRYSNQPQHF | TGTGCCAGCAGCGATGGGACAGGGAGATATAGCAATCAGCCCCAGCATTTT
TRBJ2-7 | TRBV7-9 | - | - | CASSSGQPPYEQYF | TGTGCCAGCAGCTCCGGACAGCCTCCCTACGAGCAGTACTTC
TRBJ1-1 | TRBV7-2 | TRBD1 | - | CASSSDRVTEAFF | TGTGCCAGCAGCTCGGACAGGGTCACTGAAGCTTTCTTT
TRBJ2-3 | TRBV5-1 | TRBD2 | - | CASSIVAGGPDTQYF | TGCGCCAGCAGTATAGTAGCGGGGGGACCAGATACGCAGTATTTT
TRBJ2-5 | TRBV20-1 | - | once | CSAGVRQTQYF | TGCAGTGCGGGAGTTCGACAGACCCAGTACTTC
TRBJ1-5 | TRBV7-2 | TRBD1 | - | CASSLGSGQGLGSNQPQHF | TGTGCCAGCAGCTTAGGTTCCGGACAGGGGTTGGGCAGCAATCAGCCCCAGCATTTT
TRBJ1-5 | TRBV7-6 | - | - | CASSLVQGLQPQHF | TGTGCCAGCAGCTTAGTTCAGGGCTTACAGCCCCAGCATTTT
TRBJ1-2 | TRBV30 | TRBD1 | - | CAWRLTGSGGYTF | TGTGCCTGGAGACTGACAGGGTCAGGGGGCTACACCTTC
TRBJ1-3 | TRBV10-3 | TRBD1 | - | CAISDQGAVAGNTIYF | TGTGCCATCAGTGACCAGGGGGCTGTGGCTGGAAACACCATATATTTT
TRBJ1-6 | TRBV27 | - | - | CASSLGGKLGSPLHF | TGTGCCAGCAGTTTAGGGGGGAAGTTAGGTTCACCCCTCCACTTT
TRBJ1-1 | TRBV19 | TRBD1 | - | CASSIDRNRGTLNTEAFF | TGTGCCAGTAGTATCGACAGGAACAGGGGGACCCTCAACACTGAAGCTTTCTTT
TRBJ1-5 | TRBV30 | TRBD1 | few | CAWGQRGLYNQPQHF | TGTGCCTGGGGCCAAAGGGGGCTCTACAATCAGCCCCAGCATTTT
TRBJ1-1 | TRBV30 | - | - | CAWSARVGGVSEAFF | TGTGCCTGGAGTGCGAGAGTTGGGGGCGTCAGCGAAGCTTTCTTT
TRBJ1-2 | TRBV4-1 | TRBD1 | - | CASSQRDSEFPRVTF | TGCGCCAGCAGCCAACGGGACAGCGAATTCCCCCGTGTCACCTTC
TRBJ2-7 | TRBV5-1 | - | - | CASSLAEAGEQYF | TGCGCCAGCAGCTTGGCCGAAGCGGGCGAGCAGTACTTC
TRBJ1-4 | TRBV19 | - | - | CASSTGLREWTNEKLFF | TGTGCCAGTAGTACCGGGCTTCGGGAGTGGACTAATGAAAAACTGTTTTTT
TRBJ2-5 | TRBV28 | TRBD2 | - | CASTQGREEETQYF | TGTGCCAGCACCCAAGGGCGGGAGGAAGAGACCCAGTACTTC
TRBJ2-3 | TRBV11-2 | - | - | CASSPSDSTAWDTQYF | TGTGCCAGCAGCCCTTCTGACTCTACTGCTTGGGATACGCAGTATTTT
TRBJ1-2 | TRBV10-2 | - | - | CASSEPPRALGYTF | TGCGCCAGCAGTGAGCCCCCCAGGGCCCTTGGCTACACCTTC
TRBJ2-7 | TRBV2 | TRBD1 | - | CASSDGTGSNEQYF | TGTGCCAGCAGTGACGGGACAGGATCGAACGAGCAGTACTTC
TRBJ1-5 | TRBV23-1 | - | - | CASSPCGQPQHF | TGCGCCAGCAGTCCATGCGGTCAGCCCCAGCATTTT
TRBJ1-4 | TRBV5-6 | - | once | CASSFGWAGEKLFF | TGTGCCAGCAGCTTTGGATGGGCGGGGGAAAAACTGTTTTTT
TRBJ1-1 | TRBV19 | - | - | CASRGAQRNTEAFF | TGTGCCAGTAGAGGCGCACAGAGGAACACTGAAGCTTTCTTT
TRBJ2-2 | TRBV18 | TRBD1 | - | CASSPSPRTGTSNTGELFF | TGTGCCAGCTCACCATCGCCCCGGACAGGAACGTCGAACACCGGGGAGCTGTTTTTT
TRBJ2-7 | TRBV27 | - | - | CASRVNGQGRFDEQYF | TGTGCCAGTCGTGTTAATGGGCAGGGTAGATTCGACGAGCAGTACTTC
TRBJ1-1 | TRBV5-4 | TRBD1 | few | CASSTVGGQGAWTEAFF | TGTGCCAGCAGTACCGTCGGAGGCCAGGGGGCATGGACTGAAGCTTTCTTT
TRBJ1-5 | TRBV4-2 | TRBD1 | - | CASSRITGTGSNQPQHF | TGTGCCAGCAGCCGCATTACCGGGACAGGGTCCAATCAGCCCCAGCATTTT
TRBJ2-7 | TRBV7-8 | - | - | CASSLAAGAYEQYF | TGTGCCAGCAGCCTCGCGGCGGGGGCATACGAGCAGTACTTC
TRBJ2-4 | TRBV6-7 | - | few | CASSYPGVGLAKNIQYF | TGTGCCAGCAGTTACCCGGGGGTGGGGCTAGCCAAAAACATTCAGTACTTC
TRBJ1-5 | TRBV10-3 | TRBD1 | - | CAIGKGTGQGAGNQPQHF | TGTGCCATCGGAAAGGGGACAGGTCAGGGGGCCGGAAATCAGCCCCAGCATTTT
TRBJ1-1 | TRBV6-6 | - | few | CASSYSGEGTEAFF | TGTGCCAGCAGTTACTCGGGGGAGGGCACTGAAGCTTTCTTT
TRBJ1-5 | TRBV6-4 | - | - | CASSGARAKYQPQHF | TGTGCCAGCAGTGGGGCCAGGGCCAAATATCAGCCCCAGCATTTT